The rows below give T cell receptor beta chains drawn from one sample of a study of siplizumab effects on memory and regulatory T cells. Repertoires were generated with immunoSEQ multiplex PCR, while TCRdb's copy carries only in-frame clones and drops some. The sample consists of 50,000 to 70,000 clones, about 96% of them appearing once. Sequencing was performed on naive CD8+ T cells sorted from blood. These receptors were collected from a human donor in good health. The CDR3 runs from the conserved cysteine through the conserved F or W. Fields, in order: J gene, V gene, CDR3 protein.

j_gene: TRBJ2-7
v_gene: TRBV5-4
CDR3aa: CASSLVAGGRGYEQYF

j_gene: TRBJ1-2
v_gene: TRBV4-1
CDR3aa: CASSQDALQGAVGYTF

j_gene: TRBJ1-2
v_gene: TRBV25-1
CDR3aa: CASSQQGNYGYTF

j_gene: TRBJ1-1
v_gene: TRBV28
CDR3aa: CASRTNRGRDTEAFF

j_gene: TRBJ2-3
v_gene: TRBV21-1
CDR3aa: CASSKFRGVLLDTQYF

j_gene: TRBJ1-2
v_gene: TRBV5-8
CDR3aa: CASSPAAGGTFGYTF

j_gene: TRBJ1-1
v_gene: TRBV4-2
CDR3aa: CASSQDSANTEAFF

j_gene: TRBJ1-2
v_gene: TRBV5-1
CDR3aa: CASSLEAGGLYGYTF

j_gene: TRBJ2-7
v_gene: TRBV11-2
CDR3aa: CASSLGWTDSYEQYF

j_gene: TRBJ2-7
v_gene: TRBV9
CDR3aa: CASSARTSGGLQQYF

j_gene: TRBJ2-5
v_gene: TRBV9
CDR3aa: CASSVEGGLRETQYF

j_gene: TRBJ2-3
v_gene: TRBV6-6
CDR3aa: CASSSPSGGYTDTQYF

j_gene: TRBJ2-3
v_gene: TRBV2
CDR3aa: CASIPPGTDTQYF

j_gene: TRBJ2-7
v_gene: TRBV9
CDR3aa: CASSVSGGLNEQYF